A single sample is the source of the 21 T cell receptor beta chains below, sequenced in a study of T cell responses to AZD1222 COVID-19 vaccine. TCRdb's table, derived via immunoSEQ multiplex PCR, lists solely in-frame clones and lacks some. The sample holds 240,000 or so clones, 93% seen once. Sequenced here: peripheral blood, sampled on day 0 of AZD1222 vaccination. The receptors here all came from an adult in good health.

The CDR3 here is CASSSPPGQPPYEQYF. In nucleotides, the CDR3 is TGTGCCAGCAGTTCCCCGCCGGGACAGCCACCCTACGAGCAGTACTTC. This rearrangement joins TRBV28 to TRBJ2-7; 7 bases agree with TRBD1. CDR3 size: 16 residues. J lost 2 bases, V lost 4 bases, and 11 bases had no gene match. Germline CDR1 and CDR2: MDHEN and SYDVKM.

The genes are TRBV27 and TRBJ2-7; 7 bases match TRBD2. CDR1 and CDR2 (germline): MNHEY, SMNVEV (reference sequence). The CDR3 covers 14 residues. J gave up 6 bases and V 7 bases, and 12 bases lay outside the gene matches. CDR3 protein: CASTPGGGTGEQYF. In DNA, the CDR3 is TGTGCCAGCACCCCCGGGGGAGGGACGGGCGAGCAGTACTTC.

V gene TRBV7-2 combines with J gene TRBJ1-2, with D uncertain. Trimming took 5 bases from V and 6 from J, leaving 7 bases between them. The CDR3 runs to 11 residues. The germline gives CDR1 SGHTA, CDR2 FQGNSA. The CDR3 protein is CASSQLNGYTF. CDR3 nucleotides: TGTGCCAGCAGCCAACTTAATGGCTACACCTTC.

The chain is built from TRBV3-1 (or the pseudogene TRBV3-2) and TRBJ1-3; D remains ambiguous. Trimming cost V 3 bases and J 0 bases, with 12 bases left between them. The CDR3 is 16 residues long. The germline gives CDR1 LGHDT, CDR2 YNNKEL (reference sequence). CDR3 nucleotides: TGTGCCAGCAGCCAGGGCACCGAGTACTCTGGAAACACCATATATTTT. Encoded protein: CASSQGTEYSGNTIYF.

This chain joins TRBV7-9 and TRBJ1-1; D ambiguous. V was shortened by 5 bases and J by 4 bases, with 14 bases between the two germline ends. Germline-derived CDR1 and CDR2 are SEHNR and FQNEAQ (reference sequence). CDR3 length equals 14 residues. CDR3 nucleotide sequence: TGTGCCAGCAGCGGTCACCGGCAAGGCACTGAAGCTTTCTTT. Encoded protein: CASSGHRQGTEAFF. Drawing the rest from reference TRBV7-9 and TRBJ1-1, the complete variable domain is DTGVSQNPRHKITKRGQNVTFRCDPISEHNRLYWYRQTLGQGPEFLTYFQNEAQLEKSRLLSDRFSAERPKGSFSTLEIQRTEQGDSAMYLCASSGHRQGTEAFFGQGTRLTVV.

V usage is TRBV5-5 and J usage is TRBJ2-1; 12 bases map to TRBD2. The CDR3 contains 15 residues. Germline loops: CDR1 SGHKS, CDR2 YYEKEE (reference sequence). The trim removed 3 bases at V and 10 bases at J, leaving 8 bases unmatched. The CDR3 DNA sequence: TGTGCCAGCAGCTCACGGACTAGCGGGAATTCCGAGCAGTTCTTC. Protein product: CASSSRTSGNSEQFF. Full variable domain (rest looked up from reference TRBV5-5 and TRBJ2-1): DAGVTQSPTHLIKTRGQQVTLRCSPISGHKSVSWYQQVLGQGPQFIFQYYEKEERGRGNFPDRFSARQFPNYSSELNVNALLLGDSALYLCASSSRTSGNSEQFFGPGTRLTVL.

The gene calls are TRBV29-1 and TRBJ1-3; tentative D call: TRBD1 (5 bases). CDR3 length: 14 residues. Germline assignment: CDR1 SQVTM and CDR2 ANQGSEA. V was trimmed by 6 bases and J by 0 bases, leaving 12 bases between them. In DNA, the CDR3 is TGCAGCGTGGCCGGGGGGAGCTCTGGAAACACCATATATTTT. Its translation: CSVAGGSSGNTIYF.

This clone was observed a few times. The chain joins TRBV14 to TRBJ1-2; D is possibly TRBD1 (6 bases). Germline V gene sequence: CDR1 SGHDN, CDR2 FVKESK. The V end was cut by 5 bases, the J end by 6 bases, with 13 bases between. The CDR3 has 13 amino acids. CDR3 sequence: CASSNWGGDGYTF. CDR3 nucleotide sequence: TGTGCCAGCAGCAACTGGGGGGGCGATGGCTACACCTTC.

The chain uses TRBV2 and TRBJ1-1, with TRBD1 matching over 9 bases. The CDR3 runs to 12 residues. The ends lost 11 bases at V and 11 bases at J; junction bases unmatched: 12. Germline V gene lookup returns CDR1 SNHLY and CDR2 FYNNEI. CDR3 sequence: CAGRDRAPRAFF. The CDR3 bases are TGTGCCGGACGGGACAGGGCGCCTCGGGCTTTCTTT.

CDR3 bases: TGTGCCTACGAGGGGACAGGAGATGGCTACACCTTC. As protein: CAYEGTGDGYTF. This chain connects TRBV7-9 to TRBJ1-2; 8 nucleotides agree with TRBD1. This CDR3 contains 12 residues. Germline CDR1 reads SEHNR; CDR2 reads FQNEAQ (reference sequence). With 11 bases clipped from V and 6 bases from J, the junction kept 8 bases outside the gene matches. Full variable domain (remainder filled in from reference TRBV7-9 and TRBJ1-2): DTGVSQNPRHKITKRGQNVTFRCDPISEHNRLYWYRQTLGQGPEFLTYFQNEAQLEKSRLLSDRFSAERPKGSFSTLEIQRTEQGDSAMYLCAYEGTGDGYTFGSGTRLTVV.

The chain employs TRBV7-9 and TRBJ2-3, with D possibly TRBD2 on 5 matching bases. Germline CDR1 SEHNR, CDR2 FQNEAQ (reference sequence). V was clipped by 5 bases and J by 2 bases, with 14 bases between them. The CDR3 covers 15 residues. The CDR3 bases are TGTGCCAGCAGCCACCGGGATTCAGCCACAGATACGCAGTATTTT. Translated: CASSHRDSATDTQYF.

The chain uses TRBV7-2 and TRBJ2-7; D unresolved. The CDR3 is 16 residues long. Between the trimmed V and J ends, which lost 1 base and 4 bases, there was a span of 17 bases. CDR1 and CDR2 (germline): SGHTA, FQGNSA. CDR3 sequence (DNA): TGTGCCAGCAGCTTAGAGGCGCGACCGTTCCTTTACGAGCAGTACTTC. Protein product: CASSLEARPFLYEQYF.

CDR3 sequence reads: CASSTRGRGGETQYF. CDR3 DNA: TGTGCCAGCAGCACGAGGGGCAGGGGCGGGGAGACCCAGTACTTC. The chain recombines TRBV6-5 with TRBJ2-5; weak D call: TRBD1 (6 bases). V was shortened by 6 bases and J by 5 bases, with 19 bases between the two germline ends. This CDR3 region has 15 residues. Germline-derived CDR1 and CDR2 are MNHEY and SVGAGI.

The chain is built from TRBV6-5 and TRBJ1-2; a weak D match, TRBD1 (6 bases). The CDR3 spans 14 residues. The V end lost 2 bases, the J end lost 4 bases, and 11 bases lay between the germline ends. Germline V CDR1 and CDR2: MNHEY, SVGAGI. Here the CDR3 reads CASSYGGHLYGYTF. Here the CDR3 DNA reads TGTGCCAGCAGTTACGGGGGACACCTCTATGGCTACACCTTC.

V and J are TRBV2 and TRBJ2-7, with TRBD1 as a possible D gene (5 bases). Germline V gene sequence: CDR1 SNHLY, CDR2 FYNNEI. Trimming left V 4 bases short and J 2 bases short, with 6 bases between. This CDR3 contains 12 residues. Written as DNA, the CDR3 is TGTGCCAGCAGTGCCAGGGCCTACGAGCAGTACTTC. Translation: CASSARAYEQYF.

This chain connects TRBV6-5 to TRBJ1-5; tentatively, D is TRBD1 (5 bases). This CDR3 contains 12 residues. The V gene's germline CDR1 is MNHEY and CDR2 SVGAGI. V was trimmed by 7 bases and J by 6 bases, leaving 10 bases between them. CDR3 sequence: CASIGAGQPQHF. The CDR3, as DNA: TGTGCCAGCATTGGGGCCGGTCAGCCCCAGCATTTT.

The V gene is TRBV14, the J gene TRBJ1-6; 12 positions match TRBD1. Trimming took 8 bases from V and 10 from J; bases not matched to a gene: 3. This CDR3 contains 13 residues. Germline loops: CDR1 SGHDN, CDR2 FVKESK. CDR3 sequence (DNA): TGTGCCAGCGGGACAGGGGGCGAATCACCCCTCCACTTT. Residues: CASGTGGESPLHF.

This chain uses TRBV6-5 with TRBJ2-7, with a tentative D call TRBD2 (5 bases). V dropped 6 bases and J dropped 5 bases, with 14 bases sitting between them. The germline CDR1 and CDR2 sequences are MNHEY and SVGAGI. The CDR3 consists of 13 residues. CDR3 loop: CASSPFLGDEQYF. CDR3 in DNA: TGTGCCAGCAGCCCGTTCTTGGGAGACGAGCAGTACTTC.

This chain uses TRBV3-1 (or the pseudogene TRBV3-2) with TRBJ1-2, with D maybe TRBD1 (5 bases). The CDR3 consists of 13 residues. Trimming left V 0 bases short and J 7 bases short, with 9 bases between. Germline V gene lookup returns CDR1 LGHDT and CDR2 YNNKEL (reference sequence). CDR3 sequence (DNA): TGTGCCAGCAGCCAAGATGGGGCCCGTGGCTACACCTTC. Its translation: CASSQDGARGYTF.

This sequence joins TRBV5-1 and TRBJ2-7; tentative D call: TRBD1 (5 bases). The CDR3 contains 14 residues. The germline CDR1 and CDR2 sequences are SGHRS and YFSETQ. Trimming stripped 0 bases from V and 4 bases from J, with 11 bases between. CDR3 in DNA: TGCGCCAGCAGCTTGGAATCAGGGAAGTACGAGCAGTACTTC. Protein product: CASSLESGKYEQYF.

Comment on this clone: The sample has other DNA sequences that encode this CDR3 too. The chain recombines TRBV29-1 with TRBJ1-1; D uncertain. Germline lookup yields CDR1 SQVTM and CDR2 ANQGSEA. This CDR3 region has 10 residues. Trimming pared 7 bases from V and 0 bases from J, leaving 3 bases between. CDR3: CSAMNTEAFF. The CDR3 DNA reads as TGCAGCGCAATGAACACTGAAGCTTTCTTT.